Reported below is one TCR beta chain. Its antigen is not identified. With UMI labels, 5' RACE was used to prepare the TRB cDNA libraries. With the 5' RACE reads reprocessed, TCRdb shows one record per CDR3 protein and no DNA. Here the sample table reports around 95,000 distinct CDR3 sequences. The record originates from a study of CXCR3-negative and CXCR3-positive naive CD8 T cells. Study findings and constraints: CXCR3-positive naive cells carried more hydrophobic TRB CDR3s than CXCR3-negative naive cells did.

In germline, CDR1 is SQVTM, CDR2 ANQGSEA. The CDR3 contains 15 residues. The chain uses TRBV29-1 and TRBJ2-7; TCRdb's assignment of TRBD2 cannot be checked, as there is no DNA. The TCR sequence derives from a human donor in good health. Some clones in this sample may be carry-over from other donors' samples. Input material: naive CXCR3+ CD8+ T cells from blood. As to subset: CD45RO-CCR7+CD27+CD95- naive CD8+ T cells expressing CXCR3 (TNR3+). The CDR3 loop reads CSVEDWRSDSYEQYF.